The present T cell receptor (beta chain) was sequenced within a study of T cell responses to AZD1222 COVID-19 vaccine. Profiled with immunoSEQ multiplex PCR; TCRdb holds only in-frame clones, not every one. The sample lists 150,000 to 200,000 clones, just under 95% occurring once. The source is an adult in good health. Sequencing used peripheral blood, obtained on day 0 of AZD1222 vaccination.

The CDR3 sequence: CASSQTGGGSPYNEQFF. The CDR3 DNA follows: TGTGCCAGCAGCCAAACGGGGGGAGGCTCCCCATACAATGAGCAGTTCTTC. The rearrangement links TRBV4-2 to TRBJ2-1; 7 bases agree with TRBD2. Germline CDR1 LGHNA, CDR2 YNFKEQ. The ends lost 2 bases at V and 4 bases at J; junction bases unmatched: 11. The CDR3 spans 17 residues.